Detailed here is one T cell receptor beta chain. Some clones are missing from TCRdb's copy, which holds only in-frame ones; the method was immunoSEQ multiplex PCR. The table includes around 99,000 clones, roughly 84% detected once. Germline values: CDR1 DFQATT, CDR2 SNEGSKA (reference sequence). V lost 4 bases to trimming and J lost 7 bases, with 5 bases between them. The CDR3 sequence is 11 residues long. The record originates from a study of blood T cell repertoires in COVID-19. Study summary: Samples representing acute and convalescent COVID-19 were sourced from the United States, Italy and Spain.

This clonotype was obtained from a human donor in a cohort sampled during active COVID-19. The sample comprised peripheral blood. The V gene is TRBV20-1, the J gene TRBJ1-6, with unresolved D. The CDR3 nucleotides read TGCAGTGCTACCGCGAATTCACCCCTCCACTTT. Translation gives CSATANSPLHF.